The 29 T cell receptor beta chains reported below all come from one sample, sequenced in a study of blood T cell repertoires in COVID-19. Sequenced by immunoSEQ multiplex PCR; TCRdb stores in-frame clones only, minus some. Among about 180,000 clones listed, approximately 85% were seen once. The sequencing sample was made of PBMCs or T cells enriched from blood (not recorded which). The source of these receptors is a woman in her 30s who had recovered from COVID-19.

CDR3 nucleotide sequence: TGTGCCAGCAAAGAGACAGGTTACTCCTACGAGCAGTACTTC. Translated: CASKETGYSYEQYF. The chain couples TRBV28 to TRBJ2-7; the D gene is possibly TRBD1 (6 bases). The V gene's germline CDR1 is MDHEN and CDR2 SYDVKM. Trimming removed 7 bases at V and 0 bases at J, with 13 bases between. This CDR3 contains 14 residues.

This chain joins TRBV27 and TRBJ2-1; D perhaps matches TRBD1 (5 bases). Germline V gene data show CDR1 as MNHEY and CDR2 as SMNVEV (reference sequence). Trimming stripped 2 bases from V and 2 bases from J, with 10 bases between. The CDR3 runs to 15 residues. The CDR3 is CASSLGAGPYNEQFF. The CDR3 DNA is TGTGCCAGCAGTTTAGGGGCAGGTCCCTACAATGAGCAGTTCTTC.

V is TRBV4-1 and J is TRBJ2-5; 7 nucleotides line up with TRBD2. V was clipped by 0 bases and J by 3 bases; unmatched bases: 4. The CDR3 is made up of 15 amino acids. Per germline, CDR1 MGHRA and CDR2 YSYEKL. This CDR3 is CASSQDPSGKETQYF. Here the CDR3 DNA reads TGCGCCAGCAGCCAAGATCCCAGCGGGAAAGAGACCCAGTACTTC.

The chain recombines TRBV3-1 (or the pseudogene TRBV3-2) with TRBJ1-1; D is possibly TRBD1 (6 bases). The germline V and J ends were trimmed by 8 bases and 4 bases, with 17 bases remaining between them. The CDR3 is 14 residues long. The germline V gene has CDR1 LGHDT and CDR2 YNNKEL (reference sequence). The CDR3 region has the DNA TGTGCCAGCCGAATAGGGGGAGATGGCACTGAAGCTTTCTTT. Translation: CASRIGGDGTEAFF.

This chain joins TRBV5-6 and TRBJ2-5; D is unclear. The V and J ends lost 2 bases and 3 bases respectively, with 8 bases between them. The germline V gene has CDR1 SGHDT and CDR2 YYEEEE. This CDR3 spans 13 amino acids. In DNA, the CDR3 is TGTGCCAGCAGCTTAGCATCGGAAGAGACCCAGTACTTC. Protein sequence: CASSLASEETQYF.

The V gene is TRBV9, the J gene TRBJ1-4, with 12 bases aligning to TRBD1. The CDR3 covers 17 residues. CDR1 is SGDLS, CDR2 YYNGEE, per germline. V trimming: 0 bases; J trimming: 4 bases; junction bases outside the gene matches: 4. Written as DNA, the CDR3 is TGTGCCAGCAGCGTAGGGGACAGGGGGCTCGGTAATGAAAAACTGTTTTTT. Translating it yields CASSVGDRGLGNEKLFF.

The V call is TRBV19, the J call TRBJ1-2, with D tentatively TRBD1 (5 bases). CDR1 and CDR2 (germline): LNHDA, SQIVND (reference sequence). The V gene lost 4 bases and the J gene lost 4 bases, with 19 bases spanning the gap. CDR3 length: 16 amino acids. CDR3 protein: CASSTSRQITPYGYTF. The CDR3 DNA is TGTGCCAGTAGTACGTCACGACAGATTACTCCCTATGGCTACACCTTC.

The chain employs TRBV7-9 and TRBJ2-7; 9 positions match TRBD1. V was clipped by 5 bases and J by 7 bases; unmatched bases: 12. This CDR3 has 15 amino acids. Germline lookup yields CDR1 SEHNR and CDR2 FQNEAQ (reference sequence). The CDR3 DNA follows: TGTGCCAGCAGCGCGGGACAGGGAGTACTGGTTGAGCAGTACTTC. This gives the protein CASSAGQGVLVEQYF.

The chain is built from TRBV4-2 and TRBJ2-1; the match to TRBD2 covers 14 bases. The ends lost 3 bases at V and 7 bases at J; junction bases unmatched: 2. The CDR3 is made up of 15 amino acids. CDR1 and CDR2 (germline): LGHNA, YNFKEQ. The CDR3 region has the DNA TGTGCCAGCAGCCAGGGACTAGCGGGAGATAATGAGCAGTTCTTC. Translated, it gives CASSQGLAGDNEQFF.

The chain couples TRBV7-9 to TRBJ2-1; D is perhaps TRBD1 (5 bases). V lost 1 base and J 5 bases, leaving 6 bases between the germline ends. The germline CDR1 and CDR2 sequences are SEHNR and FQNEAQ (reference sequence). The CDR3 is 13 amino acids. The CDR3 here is CASSLGTNNEQFF. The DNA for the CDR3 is TGTGCCAGCAGCTTAGGGACAAACAATGAGCAGTTCTTC.

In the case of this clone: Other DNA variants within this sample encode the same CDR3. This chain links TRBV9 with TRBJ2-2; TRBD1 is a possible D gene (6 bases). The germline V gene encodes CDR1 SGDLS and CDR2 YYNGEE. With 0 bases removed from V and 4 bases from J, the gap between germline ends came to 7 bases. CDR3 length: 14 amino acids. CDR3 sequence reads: CASSVGGGTGELFF. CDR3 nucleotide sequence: TGTGCCAGCAGCGTAGGAGGGGGCACCGGGGAGCTGTTTTTT.

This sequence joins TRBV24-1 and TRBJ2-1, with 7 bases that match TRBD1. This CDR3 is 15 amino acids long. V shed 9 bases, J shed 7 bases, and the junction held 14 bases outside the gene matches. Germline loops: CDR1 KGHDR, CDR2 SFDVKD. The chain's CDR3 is CATLVTGRFWNEQFF. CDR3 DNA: TGTGCCACCCTCGTGACAGGGCGGTTTTGGAATGAGCAGTTCTTC.

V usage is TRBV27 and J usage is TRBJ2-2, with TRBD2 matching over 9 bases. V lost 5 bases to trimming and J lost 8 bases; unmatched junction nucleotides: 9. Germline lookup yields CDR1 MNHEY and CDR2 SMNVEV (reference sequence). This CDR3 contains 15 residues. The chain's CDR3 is CASSTYSGRAGELFF. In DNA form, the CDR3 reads TGTGCCAGCAGTACGTATAGCGGGAGAGCTGGGGAGCTGTTTTTT.

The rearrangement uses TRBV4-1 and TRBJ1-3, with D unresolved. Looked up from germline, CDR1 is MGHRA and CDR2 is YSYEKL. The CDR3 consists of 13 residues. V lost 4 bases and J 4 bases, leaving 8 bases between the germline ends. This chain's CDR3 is CASSLVAGNTIYF. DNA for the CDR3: TGCGCCAGCAGCCTGGTAGCAGGAAACACCATATATTTT.

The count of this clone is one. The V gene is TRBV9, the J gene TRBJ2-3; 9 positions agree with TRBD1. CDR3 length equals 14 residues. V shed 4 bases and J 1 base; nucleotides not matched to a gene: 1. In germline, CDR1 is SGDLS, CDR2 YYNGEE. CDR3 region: CASSRTGGTDTQYF. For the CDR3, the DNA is TGTGCCAGCAGCAGGACAGGGGGCACAGATACGCAGTATTTT.

CDR3 nucleotide sequence: TGTGCCAGCAGTCCTTGGCTCGCTAGCGGGTCCGCATTGGAGTACTTC. It specifies CASSPWLASGSALEYF. The V gene is TRBV2, the J gene TRBJ2-7; 8 bases map to TRBD2. J lost 11 bases, V lost 5 bases, and 20 bases had no gene match. CDR1 and CDR2 from the germline V gene are SNHLY and FYNNEI. The CDR3 is made up of 16 amino acids.

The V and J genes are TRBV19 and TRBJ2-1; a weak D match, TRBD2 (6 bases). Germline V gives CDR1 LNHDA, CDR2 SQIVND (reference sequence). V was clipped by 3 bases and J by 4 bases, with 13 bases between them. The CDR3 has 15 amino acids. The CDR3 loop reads CASSIRRDKYNEQFF. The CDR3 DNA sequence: TGTGCCAGTAGTATTAGGCGGGATAAGTACAATGAGCAGTTCTTC.

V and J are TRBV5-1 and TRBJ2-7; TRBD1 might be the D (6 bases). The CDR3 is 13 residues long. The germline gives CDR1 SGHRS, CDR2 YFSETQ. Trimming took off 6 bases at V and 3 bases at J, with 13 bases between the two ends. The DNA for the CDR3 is TGCGCCAGCAAACAGGGACGGCACTACGAGCAGTACTTC. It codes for CASKQGRHYEQYF.

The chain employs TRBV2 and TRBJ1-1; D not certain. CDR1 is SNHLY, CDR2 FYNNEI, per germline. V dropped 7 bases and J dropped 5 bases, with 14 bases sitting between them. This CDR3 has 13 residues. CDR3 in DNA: TGTGCCAGCATGAGGGTCAAAGCAACTGAAGCTTTCTTT. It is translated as CASMRVKATEAFF.

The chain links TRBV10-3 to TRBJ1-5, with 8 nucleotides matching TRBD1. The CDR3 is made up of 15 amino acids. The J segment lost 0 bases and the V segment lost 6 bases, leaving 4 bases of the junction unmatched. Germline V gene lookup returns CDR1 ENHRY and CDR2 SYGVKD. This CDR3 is CAIRETGDSNQPQHF. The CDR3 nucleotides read TGTGCCATCAGGGAGACAGGGGATAGCAATCAGCCCCAGCATTTT.

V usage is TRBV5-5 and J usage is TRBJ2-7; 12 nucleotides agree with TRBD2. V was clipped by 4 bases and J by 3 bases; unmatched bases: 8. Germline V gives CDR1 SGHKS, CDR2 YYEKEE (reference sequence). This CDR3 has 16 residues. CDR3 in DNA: TGTGCCAGCAGCACCCGACTAGCGGGAGTGAGCTACGAGCAGTACTTC. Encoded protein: CASSTRLAGVSYEQYF.

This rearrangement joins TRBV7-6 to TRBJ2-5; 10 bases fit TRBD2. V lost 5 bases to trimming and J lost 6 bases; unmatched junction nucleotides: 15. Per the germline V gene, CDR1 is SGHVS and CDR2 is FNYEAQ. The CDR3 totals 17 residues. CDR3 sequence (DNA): TGTGCCAGCAGCCCCGACGTGGCTAGCGGGAGTACAAAGACCCAGTACTTC. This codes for CASSPDVASGSTKTQYF.

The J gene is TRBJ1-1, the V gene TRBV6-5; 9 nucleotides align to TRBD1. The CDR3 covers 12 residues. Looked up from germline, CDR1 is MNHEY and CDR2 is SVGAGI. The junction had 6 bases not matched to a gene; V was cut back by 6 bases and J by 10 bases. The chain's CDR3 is CASSPDRGRAFF. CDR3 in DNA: TGTGCCAGCAGCCCCGACAGGGGGAGAGCTTTCTTT.

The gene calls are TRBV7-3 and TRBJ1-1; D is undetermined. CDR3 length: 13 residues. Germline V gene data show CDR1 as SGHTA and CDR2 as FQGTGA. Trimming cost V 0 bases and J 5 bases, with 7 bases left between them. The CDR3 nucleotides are TGTGCCAGCAGCTTAACGGCCAGTACTGAAGCTTTCTTT. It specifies CASSLTASTEAFF.

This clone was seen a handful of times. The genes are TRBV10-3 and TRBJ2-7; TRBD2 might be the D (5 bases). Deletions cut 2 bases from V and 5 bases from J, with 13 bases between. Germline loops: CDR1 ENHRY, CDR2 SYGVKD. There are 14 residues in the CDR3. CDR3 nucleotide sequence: TGTGCCATCAGTGAGCCCGGGGAAGCGCACGAGCAGTACTTC. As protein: CAISEPGEAHEQYF.

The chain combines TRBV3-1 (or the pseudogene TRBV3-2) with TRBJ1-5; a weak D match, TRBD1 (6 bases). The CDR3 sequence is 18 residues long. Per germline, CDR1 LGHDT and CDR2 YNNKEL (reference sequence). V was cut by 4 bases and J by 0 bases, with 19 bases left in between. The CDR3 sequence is CASSPERTVVYSNQPQHF. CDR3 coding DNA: TGTGCCAGCAGCCCGGAGAGGACAGTTGTTTATAGCAATCAGCCCCAGCATTTT.

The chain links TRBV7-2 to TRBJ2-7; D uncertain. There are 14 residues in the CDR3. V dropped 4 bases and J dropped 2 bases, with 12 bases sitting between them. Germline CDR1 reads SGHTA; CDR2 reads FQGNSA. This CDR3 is CASSSRGTPYEQYF. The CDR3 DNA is TGTGCCAGCAGCTCACGCGGAACCCCCTACGAGCAGTACTTC.

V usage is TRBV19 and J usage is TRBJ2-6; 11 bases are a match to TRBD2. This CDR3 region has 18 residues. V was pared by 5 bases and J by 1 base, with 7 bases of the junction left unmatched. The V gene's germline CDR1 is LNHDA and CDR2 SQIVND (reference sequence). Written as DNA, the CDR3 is TGTGCCAGTAGTGGGGTAGCGGGAGGGATATCTGGGGCCAACGTCCTGACTTTC. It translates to CASSGVAGGISGANVLTF.

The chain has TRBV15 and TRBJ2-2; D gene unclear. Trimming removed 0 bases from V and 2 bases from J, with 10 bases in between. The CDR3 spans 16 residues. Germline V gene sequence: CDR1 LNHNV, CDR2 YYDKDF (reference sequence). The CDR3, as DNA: TGTGCCACCAGCAGAGATGCGGATCATAACACCGGGGAGCTGTTTTTT. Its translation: CATSRDADHNTGELFF.